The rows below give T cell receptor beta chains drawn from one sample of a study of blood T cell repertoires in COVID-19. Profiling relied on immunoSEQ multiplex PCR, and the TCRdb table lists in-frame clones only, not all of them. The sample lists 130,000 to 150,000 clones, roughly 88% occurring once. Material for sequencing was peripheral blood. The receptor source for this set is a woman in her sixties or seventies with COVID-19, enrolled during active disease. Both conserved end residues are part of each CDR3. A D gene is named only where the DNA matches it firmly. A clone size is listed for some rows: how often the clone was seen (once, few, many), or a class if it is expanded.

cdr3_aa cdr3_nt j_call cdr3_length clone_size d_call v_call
CASSEGFTANYGYTF TGCGCCAGCAGCGAAGGATTTACGGCTAACTATGGCTACACCTTC TRBJ1-2 15 once NA TRBV4-3
CASSSRQGLRLAFF TGTGCCAGTAGTTCAAGACAGGGTCTACGGTTGGCTTTCTTT TRBJ1-1 14 few TRBD1 TRBV19
CASSLGALYEQYF TGTGCCAGCAGTTTAGGGGCCCTCTACGAGCAGTACTTC TRBJ2-7 13 NA NA TRBV27
CASAGDTGDKYF TGTGCCAGTGCAGGAGATACAGGGGACAAGTATTTT TRBJ2-3 12 NA TRBD1 TRBV2
CASSEQIAGGSDTQYF TGTGCCAGCAGTGAACAGATAGCGGGGGGGAGTGATACGCAGTATTTT TRBJ2-3 16 NA TRBD2 TRBV6-1
CASSYSAQSGHEQYF TGTGCCAGCAGTTACTCCGCTCAAAGCGGGCACGAGCAGTACTTC TRBJ2-7 15 NA NA TRBV6-5
CASSTLSRGNYEQYF TGTGCCAGTAGTACTCTAAGTAGAGGGAACTACGAGCAGTACTTC TRBJ2-7 15 NA NA TRBV19
CASSPQTSGESQETQYF TGTGCCAGCAGCCCCCAGACTAGCGGGGAATCCCAAGAGACCCAGTACTTC TRBJ2-5 17 NA TRBD2 TRBV5-4
CASSQGHSGNTIYF TGTGCCAGCAGCCAAGGACACTCTGGAAACACCATATATTTT TRBJ1-3 14 NA NA TRBV6-5
CASSRVRAGGYGYTF TGCGCCAGCAGCAGAGTCCGGGCAGGAGGATATGGCTACACCTTC TRBJ1-2 15 NA NA TRBV4-3
CASTPGPASGANVLTF TGTGCCAGTACTCCAGGCCCTGCCTCTGGGGCCAACGTCCTGACTTTC TRBJ2-6 16 NA NA TRBV19
CASSQGYRDVGNTIYF TGTGCCAGCAGCCAAGGGTACAGGGACGTCGGAAACACCATATATTTT TRBJ1-3 16 NA NA TRBV3-1/TRBV3-2
CASRTSGGARTGELFF TGTGCCAGCAGGACTAGCGGGGGGGCCCGGACCGGGGAGCTGTTTTTT TRBJ2-2 16 NA TRBD2 TRBV27
CASSLTRFYGYTF TGTGCCAGCAGCTTAACCAGATTTTATGGCTACACCTTC TRBJ1-2 13 NA NA TRBV13
CASSFYRGRLSEQYF TGTGCCAGCAGCTTCTACAGGGGACGTCTGTCCGAGCAGTACTTC TRBJ2-7 15 NA TRBD1 TRBV5-6
CASSHTGGRIQTNSPLHF TGTGCCAGCAGTCACACAGGGGGCAGAATACAAACTAATTCACCCCTCCACTTT TRBJ1-6 18 NA TRBD1 TRBV6-6
CASSLGVAGVNEQFF TGCGCCAGCAGCTTGGGGGTAGCGGGGGTCAATGAGCAGTTCTTC TRBJ2-1 15 NA TRBD2 TRBV5-1